This T cell receptor (beta chain) was profiled in a study of blood T cell repertoires in COVID-19. Overall study: Sites across the United States, Italy and Spain contributed samples from acute and convalescent COVID-19. T cells, B-cell-depleted T cells, or PBMCs supplied cDNA or gDNA.

Per the authors' pipeline: From reference gene primer amplification, estimates of nucleated cell counts were derived. Assay used: immunoSEQ multiplex PCR; TCRdb lists only in-frame clones, some missing. From that table come the V and J calls and clone size; the DNA was used to work out D and trimming. The sample yields 200,000 to 250,000 clones, approximately 91% seen once. The ends were cut back, 7 bases at V and 2 bases at J, with 15 bases in the middle. Germline CDR1 reads SGHVS; CDR2 reads FQNEAQ. The CDR3 covers 15 residues. The source material was peripheral blood. The receptor was isolated from a man in his 60s who had recovered from COVID-19. This chain connects TRBV7-8 to TRBJ1-5; D not resolved. The CDR3 DNA follows: TGTGCCAGCACTCCCCTGGGCGGGGGCAATCAGCCCCAGCATTTT. Protein sequence: CASTPLGGGNQPQHF.